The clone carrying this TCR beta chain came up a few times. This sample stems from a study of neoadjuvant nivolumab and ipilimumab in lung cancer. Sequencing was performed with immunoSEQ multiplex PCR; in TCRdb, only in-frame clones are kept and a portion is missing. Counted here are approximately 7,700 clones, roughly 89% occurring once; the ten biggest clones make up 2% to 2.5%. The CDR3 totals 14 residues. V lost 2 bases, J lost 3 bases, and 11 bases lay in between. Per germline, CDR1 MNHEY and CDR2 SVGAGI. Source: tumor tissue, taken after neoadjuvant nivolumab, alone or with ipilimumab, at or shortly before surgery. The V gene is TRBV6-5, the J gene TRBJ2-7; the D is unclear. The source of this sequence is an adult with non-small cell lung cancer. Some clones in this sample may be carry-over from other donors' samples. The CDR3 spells CASSYGERSYEQYF. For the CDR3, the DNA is TGTGCCAGCAGTTACGGGGAACGCAGCTACGAGCAGTACTTC.